This T cell receptor beta chain was obtained from a study of blood T cells in healthy people across ages. This clonotype was seen ten or more times. A second PCR of 7 to 11 cycles used a sample-barcoded 5' primer and a J-beta primer mix. TCRdb re-derived calls from the 5' RACE reads in MiXCR, one entry per CDR3 protein. The sample yields some 1.7 million distinct CDR3 sequences, roughly 28% seen once. Sequencing was carried out using blood. The origin of this receptor is a woman in her 30s in good health.

The CDR3 loop reads CATSRERGGRGTAPTQYF. Here the CDR3 DNA reads TGTGCCACCAGCAGAGAACGAGGTGGGAGGGGGACCGCACCTACGCAGTATTTT. The rearrangement uses TRBV15 and TRBJ2-3; weak D call: TRBD2 (7 bases). CDR1 is LNHNV, CDR2 YYDKDF, per germline (reference sequence). Trimming took 0 bases from V and 8 from J, leaving 24 bases between them. The CDR3 consists of 18 residues.